Presented here are 26 T cell receptor beta chains from one specimen sequenced in a study of T cell responses to AZD1222 COVID-19 vaccine (dated by TCRdb to the early 2020s). According to the study, the label for this sample's time point signals: about 28 days (+/-7) after the second vaccine dose. Receptor amplification or capture employed the immunoSEQ multiplex PCR assay. The immuneACCESS repertoire file appears here via TCRdb, limited to in-frame rearrangements. These files lack a portion of the clones; in checked studies, under half of the deficit traces to unresolved V genes, and the cause of the others is not known. Recorded for this sample are under 150,000 clones; 80% to 90% of them occurred a single time. Jointly, the top ten make up 8% to 10% of the sample. The sample consisted of peripheral blood, taken 28 days after the second AZD1222 dose. The receptors shown here come from an adult who received the AZD1222 COVID-19 vaccine.

This chain connects TRBV10-1 to TRBJ2-1, with TRBD2 matching over 7 bases. Germline V gives CDR1 WNHNN, CDR2 SYGVQD (reference sequence). The CDR3 sequence is 14 residues long. With 4 bases clipped from V and 2 bases from J, the junction kept 2 bases outside the gene matches. Written as DNA, the CDR3 is TGCGCCAGCAGTGCTAGCGGAGCCTACAATGAGCAGTTCTTC. It codes for CASSASGAYNEQFF.

The chain's CDR3 is CSVQNPKTRGYTF. The CDR3 DNA follows: TGCAGCGTACAGAATCCTAAGACTAGAGGCTACACCTTC. The J gene is TRBJ1-2, the V gene TRBV29-1; D is uncertain. V was cut by 6 bases and J by 8 bases, with 19 bases left in between. This CDR3 contains 13 residues. Looked up from germline, CDR1 is SQVTM and CDR2 is ANQGSEA.

V gene TRBV24-1 combines with J gene TRBJ2-7, with D possibly matching TRBD1 (5 bases). In germline, CDR1 is KGHDR, CDR2 SFDVKD. The CDR3 extends over 12 amino acids. V was shortened by 0 bases and J by 7 bases, with 6 bases between the two germline ends. CDR3 nucleotides: TGTGCCACCAGTGATTTGTCAGGGGAGCAGTACTTC. Its protein is CATSDLSGEQYF.

The V call is TRBV7-2, the J call TRBJ2-1, with D perhaps TRBD2 (6 bases). From germline, CDR1 is SGHTA and CDR2 FQGNSA. The CDR3 runs 14 residues. V dropped 4 bases and J dropped 5 bases, with 12 bases sitting between them. CDR3 residues: CASSWGLSNNEQFF. DNA of the CDR3: TGTGCCAGCAGCTGGGGACTGTCGAACAATGAGCAGTTCTTC.

The J gene is TRBJ2-3, the V gene TRBV5-4; tentative D call: TRBD1 (5 bases). Germline V gene lookup returns CDR1 SGHNT and CDR2 YYREEE (reference sequence). Trimming took 5 bases from V and 0 from J, leaving 16 bases between them. The CDR3 runs to 16 residues. Here the CDR3 DNA reads TGTGCCAGCAGACCCCAGACAGCCTCTAGCACAGATACGCAGTATTTT. Translated, it gives CASRPQTASSTDTQYF.

This clone was observed a handful of times. The chain is built from TRBV6-4 and TRBJ1-6, with D unresolved. From germline, CDR1 is MRHNA and CDR2 SNTAGT. V gave up 4 bases and J gave up 0 bases, with 7 bases separating them. The CDR3 is made up of 15 amino acids. The CDR3 is CASSASGSYNSPLHF. CDR3 nucleotides: TGTGCCAGCAGTGCTTCGGGCTCCTATAATTCACCCCTCCACTTT.

The chain carries TRBV19 and TRBJ1-4; 7 nucleotides line up with TRBD1. The germline gives CDR1 LNHDA, CDR2 SQIVND (reference sequence). The CDR3 length is 11 residues. V trimming: 7 bases; J trimming: 7 bases; junction bases outside the gene matches: 0. CDR3 in DNA: TGTGCCAGTACAGGGGGTGAAAAACTGTTTTTT. Translated, it gives CASTGGEKLFF.

The rearrangement links TRBV5-1 to TRBJ1-1; 8 positions match TRBD1. This CDR3 has 15 residues. Losses at the gene ends were 7 bases for V and 0 bases for J; bases not matched to a gene: 8. CDR1 is SGHRS and CDR2 is YFSETQ in the germline V gene. The CDR3 is CASRTGTGMNTEAFF. In nucleotides, the CDR3 is TGCGCCAGCCGGACAGGGACAGGCATGAACACTGAAGCTTTCTTT.

The chain has TRBV12-3 or TRBV12-4 and TRBJ1-1, with D tentatively TRBD1 (6 bases). CDR3 length equals 13 residues. Trimming shortened V by 7 bases and J by 2 bases, and 11 bases separated the two germline ends. CDR3 sequence (DNA): TGTGCCAGCACTCGGACAGTTAACACTGAAGCTTTCTTT. Amino acid sequence: CASTRTVNTEAFF.

CDR3 coding DNA: TGTGCCAGCAGCTTGTGGAGGGAGACCCAGTACTTC. It specifies CASSLWRETQYF. The V gene is TRBV7-2, the J gene TRBJ2-5; a weak D match, TRBD2 (5 bases). Germline CDR1 SGHTA, CDR2 FQGNSA. The CDR3 length is 12 residues. With 3 bases removed from V and 5 bases from J, the gap between germline ends came to 7 bases.

The gene calls are TRBV6-2 or TRBV6-3 and TRBJ2-1, with 14 bases lining up with TRBD2. Losses at the gene ends were 6 bases for V and 7 bases for J; bases not matched to a gene: 5. This CDR3 spans 15 amino acids. Germline V lookup: CDR1 MNHEY, CDR2 SVGEGT. The CDR3 nucleotides read TGTGCCAGCAGCACCGGGACTAGCGGGGGAAATGAGCAGTTCTTC. As protein: CASSTGTSGGNEQFF.

This clone was counted once. This chain links TRBV30 with TRBJ1-4, with 7 bases matching TRBD1. CDR3 length: 14 amino acids. V lost 0 bases to trimming and J lost 5 bases; unmatched junction nucleotides: 3. Germline lookup yields CDR1 GTSNPN and CDR2 SVGIG (reference sequence). CDR3 amino acids: CAWSVLTGNEKLFF. Written as DNA, the CDR3 is TGTGCCTGGAGTGTACTGACAGGGAATGAAAAACTGTTTTTT.

The rearrangement uses TRBV2 and TRBJ1-2; possibly TRBD1 for D (5 bases). The CDR3 is made up of 13 amino acids. The germline CDR1 and CDR2 sequences are SNHLY and FYNNEI. Trimming cost V 1 base and J 8 bases, with 11 bases left between them. The CDR3, as DNA: TGTGCCAGCAGTGAAGAAGGGGCCTGGGGCTACACCTTC. The encoded protein is CASSEEGAWGYTF.

This rearrangement joins TRBV7-2 to TRBJ2-7, with D possibly being TRBD1 (6 bases). This CDR3 comprises 14 residues. V dropped 3 bases and J dropped 0 bases, with 9 bases sitting between them. Germline V CDR1 and CDR2: SGHTA, FQGNSA. CDR3 loop: CASSFGQHSYEQYF. The DNA of the CDR3 is TGTGCCAGCAGCTTTGGACAGCACTCCTACGAGCAGTACTTC.

This clone is a singleton in its sample. The chain has TRBV29-1 and TRBJ1-1, with D unresolved. Germline CDR1 reads SQVTM; CDR2 reads ANQGSEA. V lost 1 base and J lost 4, with 16 bases in between. CDR3 length: 15 residues. The CDR3 sequence is CSVEGVEGKGTEAFF. Here the CDR3 DNA reads TGCAGCGTTGAAGGGGTGGAAGGTAAGGGCACTGAAGCTTTCTTT.

This chain connects TRBV6-5 to TRBJ2-7; 9 positions agree with TRBD1. Losses at the gene ends were 9 bases for V and 5 bases for J; bases not matched to a gene: 5. Germline-derived CDR1 and CDR2 are MNHEY and SVGAGI. The CDR3 runs 12 residues. CDR3 DNA: TGTGCCAGTCGGACAGGGGTCCACGAGCAGTACTTC. As protein: CASRTGVHEQYF.

The chain couples TRBV4-1 to TRBJ2-1; D might be TRBD2 (7 bases). Trimming took 2 bases from V and 8 from J, leaving 16 bases between them. The CDR3 spans 15 residues. Germline CDR1 and CDR2: MGHRA and YSYEKL. For the CDR3, the DNA is TGCGCCAGCAGCCAAAACGGGGGGCGGGTGGATGAGCAGTTCTTC. This codes for CASSQNGGRVDEQFF.

The chain uses TRBV11-3 and TRBJ2-1; D possibly corresponds to TRBD1 (6 bases). The CDR3 has 14 residues. The V gene lost 0 bases and the J gene lost 5 bases, with 8 bases spanning the gap. Per germline, CDR1 SGHNT and CDR2 YENEEA. This chain's CDR3 is CASSLETGHNEQFF. For the CDR3, the DNA is TGTGCCAGCAGCTTAGAGACAGGCCACAATGAGCAGTTCTTC.

The chain is built from TRBV5-1 and TRBJ1-2; 9 bases match TRBD1. CDR1 SGHRS and CDR2 YFSETQ come from the germline V gene. The CDR3 extends over 15 amino acids. Trimming at V came to 0 bases and at J to 4 bases, leaving 4 bases not matched to a gene. DNA for the CDR3: TGCGCCAGCAGCTTGGCCGGGACAGGGCCCTATGGCTACACCTTC. Translation: CASSLAGTGPYGYTF.

The genes are TRBV29-1 and TRBJ1-4; D call uncertain. V was pared by 2 bases and J by 6 bases, with 10 bases between. Germline CDR1 reads SQVTM; CDR2 reads ANQGSEA. The CDR3 loop spans 13 amino acids. The CDR3 DNA reads TGCAGCGTTGAAAGAGATGCCGATGAAAAACTGTTTTTT. Its protein is CSVERDADEKLFF.

The V and J genes are TRBV7-2 and TRBJ2-1, with 9 nucleotides matching TRBD2. The CDR3 has 14 amino acids. The junction had 5 bases not matched to a gene; V was cut back by 8 bases and J by 3 bases. The V gene's germline CDR1 is SGHTA and CDR2 FQGNSA. The CDR3 reads CASRRAGGYNEQFF. The CDR3 bases are TGTGCCAGCCGGCGAGCGGGGGGCTACAATGAGCAGTTCTTC.

The V call is TRBV18, the J call TRBJ1-2, with D hard to call. Germline loops: CDR1 KGHSH, CDR2 LQKENI. The CDR3 totals 14 residues. V lost 8 bases to trimming and J lost 0 bases, with 13 bases between them. The CDR3, as DNA: TGTGCCAGCAACCCAGATACAGCTAACTATGGCTACACCTTC. It specifies CASNPDTANYGYTF.

This chain joins TRBV10-3 and TRBJ1-6, with no clear D. Germline loops: CDR1 ENHRY, CDR2 SYGVKD. Trimming removed 0 bases from V and 6 bases from J, with 9 bases in between. CDR3 length equals 15 residues. The CDR3 reads CAISESRQSNSPLHF. CDR3 nucleotides: TGTGCCATCAGTGAGTCGAGGCAGAGTAATTCACCCCTCCACTTT.

This clone appeared a few times. The gene calls are TRBV3-1 (or the pseudogene TRBV3-2) and TRBJ1-1; tentatively, D is TRBD1 (5 bases). Deletions cut 6 bases from V and 5 bases from J, with 16 bases between. Germline CDR1 is LGHDT and CDR2 is YNNKEL (reference sequence). This CDR3 is built from 14 residues. The CDR3 protein is CASSPGWGGTEAFF. CDR3 nucleotide sequence: TGTGCCAGCAGTCCAGGTTGGGGGGGGACTGAAGCTTTCTTT.

The table lists this clone with a count of one. This rearrangement joins TRBV7-2 to TRBJ1-4; D remains ambiguous. Germline assignment: CDR1 SGHTA and CDR2 FQGNSA. CDR3 length: 13 residues. V lost 2 bases to trimming and J lost 8 bases, with 9 bases between them. The CDR3 coding sequence is TGTGCCAGCAGCTTATTGGGGTCCGAAAAACTGTTTTTT. It specifies CASSLLGSEKLFF.

The chain combines TRBV5-1 with TRBJ2-1; a possible D gene is TRBD1 (6 bases). The CDR3 extends over 13 amino acids. Deletions cut 0 bases from V and 6 bases from J, with 7 bases between. CDR1 and CDR2 (germline): SGHRS, YFSETQ. The CDR3 bases are TGCGCCAGCAGCTTGGGGGACACCAATGAGCAGTTCTTC. Translated: CASSLGDTNEQFF.